Below, 29 T cell receptor beta chains from the same sample are listed, as sequenced in a study of T cell responses to AZD1222 COVID-19 vaccine. Profiling relied on immunoSEQ multiplex PCR, and the TCRdb table lists in-frame clones only, not all of them. The table lists about 180,000 clones, 94% of them singletons. This specimen was peripheral blood, taken 28 days after the second AZD1222 dose. The origin of the receptors is an adult who received the AZD1222 COVID-19 vaccine.

This chain connects TRBV4-2 to TRBJ2-7, with D possibly TRBD2 on 6 matching bases. This CDR3 contains 17 residues. The germline V gene encodes CDR1 LGHNA and CDR2 YNFKEQ. Trimming cost V 0 bases and J 3 bases, with 18 bases left between them. The CDR3 region has the DNA TGTGCCAGCAGCCAAGATTTTCTTGCGGGAAAGTTCTACGAGCAGTACTTC. It is translated as CASSQDFLAGKFYEQYF.

The V gene is TRBV28, the J gene TRBJ1-1; TRBD1 matches 7 bases. The CDR3 covers 15 residues. J was trimmed by 6 bases and V by 7 bases; bases with no gene match: 14. Germline CDR1 MDHEN, CDR2 SYDVKM. CDR3 coding DNA: TGTGCCAGCAAGGGGGGGCGCAGGGGGATGCCTGAAGCTTTCTTT. Protein product: CASKGGRRGMPEAFF.

This clone was seen only once. V is TRBV7-2 and J is TRBJ1-1; D remains unclear. V gave up 11 bases and J gave up 4 bases, with 20 bases separating them. From germline, CDR1 is SGHTA and CDR2 FQGNSA. CDR3 length equals 14 residues. The CDR3 nucleotides read TGTGCCGGCTCAACGGGCATAATAAGCACTGAAGCTTTCTTT. Translating it yields CAGSTGIISTEAFF. The full variable domain, completed using reference TRBV7-2 and TRBJ1-1, is GAGVSQSPSNKVTEKGKDVELRCDPISGHTALYWYRQSLGQGLEFLIYFQGNSAPDKSGLPSDRFSAERTGGSVSTLTIQRTQQEDSAVYLCAGSTGIISTEAFFGQGTRLTVV.

The chain employs TRBV15 and TRBJ1-3; D gene unclear. V was cut by 3 bases and J by 0 bases, with 9 bases left in between. CDR1 LNHNV and CDR2 YYDKDF come from the germline V gene (reference sequence). This CDR3 has 15 amino acids. CDR3 coding DNA: TGTGCCACCAGCAGGGAAATAAACTCTGGAAACACCATATATTTT. It encodes CATSREINSGNTIYF.

This chain joins TRBV28 and TRBJ1-4; maybe TRBD1 (5 bases). V lost 6 bases to trimming and J lost 13 bases, with 12 bases between them. CDR1 and CDR2 from the germline V gene are MDHEN and SYDVKM. CDR3 size: 11 residues. As DNA, the CDR3 is TGTGCCAGCAGCCCCACAAGGGGACTGTTTTTT. Encoded protein: CASSPTRGLFF.

This rearrangement joins TRBV30 to TRBJ1-1; a weak D match, TRBD1 (5 bases). V was trimmed by 2 bases and J by 0 bases, leaving 13 bases between them. CDR1 is GTSNPN, CDR2 SVGIG, per germline (reference sequence). The CDR3 has 15 residues. The CDR3: CAWSRTYRMNTEAFF. In DNA, the CDR3 is TGTGCCTGGAGTCGTACATACAGGATGAACACTGAAGCTTTCTTT.

The chain has TRBV5-5 and TRBJ2-7; 11 nucleotides align to TRBD1. Germline CDR1 reads SGHKS; CDR2 reads YYEKEE (reference sequence). This CDR3 is built from 14 residues. Unmatched junction bases numbered 13, after V lost 4 bases and J lost 13 bases. In DNA, the CDR3 is TGTGCCAGCAGCCTATGGTCGGGACAGGGGGAGTTATACTTC. It specifies CASSLWSGQGELYF.

The genes are TRBV7-3 and TRBJ2-2, with a tentative D call TRBD2 (6 bases). The CDR3 length is 15 residues. Germline-derived CDR1 and CDR2 are SGHTA and FQGTGA. The V and J ends lost 2 bases and 9 bases respectively, with 16 bases between them. The CDR3 DNA follows: TGTGCCAGCAGCTTAGGAGGGGTGAGGGTCCGGGAGCTGTTTTTT. This sequence encodes CASSLGGVRVRELFF.

This clone was found once. The chain has TRBV4-3 and TRBJ1-4; D uncertain. V lost 0 bases, J lost 5 bases, and 10 bases lay in between. The germline V gene has CDR1 LGHNA and CDR2 YSLEER. The CDR3 runs 15 residues. CDR3 in DNA: TGCGCCAGCAGCCAAGATACCAAACGAAATGAAAAACTGTTTTTT. The encoded protein is CASSQDTKRNEKLFF.

This chain connects TRBV2 to TRBJ1-1; 10 bases align to TRBD1. The germline gives CDR1 SNHLY, CDR2 FYNNEI. The CDR3 totals 14 residues. V lost 3 bases to trimming and J lost 11 bases; unmatched junction nucleotides: 9. CDR3 nucleotide sequence: TGTGCCAGCAGTGAGACCAGACAGGGGGCAAGGGCTTTCTTT. It yields the protein CASSETRQGARAFF.

This rearrangement joins TRBV28 to TRBJ1-1; weak D call: TRBD1 (5 bases). The CDR3 extends over 16 amino acids. The germline V gene has CDR1 MDHEN and CDR2 SYDVKM. The V end was cut by 1 base, the J end by 3 bases, with 15 bases between. CDR3 DNA: TGTGCCAGCAGTTTATTCGTGGCAGGGTGGGACACTGAAGCTTTCTTT. Translation: CASSLFVAGWDTEAFF.

The chain couples TRBV7-3 to TRBJ1-5; D is unclear. V lost 0 bases and J 5 bases, leaving 5 bases between the germline ends. The CDR3 spans 13 residues. Germline V gives CDR1 SGHTA, CDR2 FQGTGA. This CDR3 reads CASSLTLDQPQHF. The CDR3 coding sequence is TGTGCCAGCAGCTTAACCCTAGATCAGCCCCAGCATTTT.

The chain uses TRBV6-5 and TRBJ2-7; the match to TRBD1 covers 7 bases. With 7 bases clipped from V and 5 bases from J, the junction kept 5 bases outside the gene matches. The germline V gene has CDR1 MNHEY and CDR2 SVGAGI. This CDR3 contains 12 residues. CDR3 protein: CASNPQGNEQYF. The DNA of the CDR3 is TGTGCCAGCAATCCACAGGGGAACGAGCAGTACTTC.

The chain employs TRBV10-3 and TRBJ1-5; 7 bases are shared with TRBD1. There are 15 residues in the CDR3. The J segment lost 0 bases and the V segment lost 3 bases, leaving 2 bases of the junction unmatched. Germline values: CDR1 ENHRY, CDR2 SYGVKD. The CDR3, as DNA: TGTGCCATCAGTGAAGGACAGGATAGCAATCAGCCCCAGCATTTT. Its translation is CAISEGQDSNQPQHF.

The CDR3 loop is CASSSLGQDYGYTF. The CDR3 coding sequence is TGTGCCAGCAGCTCATTGGGACAGGACTATGGCTACACCTTC. J is TRBJ1-2 and V is TRBV7-9; 8 bases agree with TRBD1. After removal of 4 bases from V and 3 bases from J, the junction contained 4 bases not matched to a gene. CDR3 length: 14 residues. Germline values: CDR1 SEHNR, CDR2 FQNEAQ (reference sequence).

The CDR3 DNA sequence: TGTGCCAGCAGCTGGGGACTAGCGGGGAACTACGAGCAGTACTTC. It codes for CASSWGLAGNYEQYF. This chain links TRBV5-6 with TRBJ2-7, with 13 bases that match TRBD2. CDR1 is SGHDT and CDR2 is YYEEEE in the germline V gene. The CDR3 loop spans 15 amino acids. V lost 3 bases and J lost 3; bases outside the gene matches: 3.

The chain carries TRBV7-2 and TRBJ2-7; TRBD1 agrees at 7 bases. The CDR3 has 16 residues. Germline V CDR1 and CDR2: SGHTA, FQGNSA. V dropped 1 base and J dropped 4; count of bases not matched to a gene: 10. In DNA, the CDR3 is TGTGCCAGCAGCTTAGTTGAGGGGGCGCTGGTATACGAGCAGTACTTC. As protein: CASSLVEGALVYEQYF.

A remark on this clone: At one end, the junction sequence differs from germline, possibly due to a read error. The chain has TRBV7-7 and TRBJ2-1; 7 nucleotides agree with TRBD1. The CDR3 runs 19 residues. Looked up from germline, CDR1 is SSHAT and CDR2 is FNYEAQ (reference sequence). This CDR3 is CASSLGPRGGPSSYNEQFF. The DNA of the CDR3 is TGTGCTAGCAGCTTAGGTCCCAGAGGGGGCCCGAGCTCCTACAATGAGCAGTTCTTC.

This rearrangement joins TRBV7-8 to TRBJ1-1; D not certain. Trimming pared 7 bases from V and 3 bases from J, leaving 21 bases between. This CDR3 contains 16 residues. Germline V CDR1 and CDR2: SGHVS, FQNEAQ. CDR3 nucleotide sequence: TGTGCCAGCAAGTTCCTCCCCGCGCCCGGGCACACTGAAGCTTTCTTT. It yields the protein CASKFLPAPGHTEAFF.

The genes are TRBV15 and TRBJ2-7, with D unresolved. The CDR3 sequence is 14 residues long. CDR1 and CDR2 (germline): LNHNV, YYDKDF (reference sequence). Trimming pared 4 bases from V and 1 base from J, leaving 11 bases between. The CDR3 DNA sequence: TGTGCCACCAGCATCGGCTCGACTTCCTACGAGCAGTACTTC. It is translated as CATSIGSTSYEQYF.

This clone was seen just once. The chain couples TRBV19 to TRBJ2-3; D is unclear. The CDR3 extends over 12 amino acids. Germline assignment: CDR1 LNHDA and CDR2 SQIVND (reference sequence). V was cut by 10 bases and J by 4 bases, with 12 bases left in between. For the CDR3, the DNA is TGTGCCACCCGACACGGTGCAGATACGCAGTATTTT. It translates to CATRHGADTQYF.

The rearrangement joins TRBV5-4 to TRBJ2-3; TRBD1 matches 8 bases. Trimming cost V 3 bases and J 5 bases; bases outside gene matches: 8. CDR3 length equals 15 residues. CDR1 and CDR2 from the germline V gene are SGHNT and YYREEE (reference sequence). DNA of the CDR3: TGTGCCAGCAGCTCTGCCGGGACAGGTAGAGATACGCAGTATTTT. The encoded protein is CASSSAGTGRDTQYF.

J is TRBJ2-7 and V is TRBV19; D gene unclear. CDR1 is LNHDA, CDR2 SQIVND, per germline (reference sequence). V lost 5 bases to trimming and J lost 5 bases, with 7 bases between them. The CDR3 has 11 residues. The CDR3 spells CASSDPNEQYF. The DNA of the CDR3 is TGTGCCAGTAGTGACCCCAACGAGCAGTACTTC. Drawing the rest from reference TRBV19 and TRBJ2-7, the complete variable domain is DGGITQSPKYLFRKEGQNVTLSCEQNLNHDAMYWYRQDPGQGLRLIYYSQIVNDFQKGDIAEGYSVSREKKESFPLTVTSAQKNPTAFYLCASSDPNEQYFGPGTRLTVT.

This chain uses TRBV6-5 with TRBJ1-3; D is uncertain. The CDR3 loop spans 10 amino acids. From germline, CDR1 is MNHEY and CDR2 SVGAGI. Deletions cut 10 bases from V and 4 bases from J, with 5 bases between. The CDR3 loop is CAIWGNTIYF. Written as DNA, the CDR3 is TGTGCCATCTGGGGAAACACCATATATTTT.

The chain recombines TRBV7-9 with TRBJ2-7; the match to TRBD1 covers 10 bases. Trimming at V came to 5 bases and at J to 3 bases, leaving 19 bases not matched to a gene. The CDR3 length is 19 residues. CDR1 and CDR2 from the germline V gene are SEHNR and FQNEAQ (reference sequence). Here the CDR3 reads CASSPPGTGAPRLHYEQYF. The CDR3 region has the DNA TGTGCCAGCAGCCCCCCCGGGACAGGGGCCCCTCGACTGCACTACGAGCAGTACTTC.

This rearrangement joins TRBV11-2 to TRBJ2-1, with 12 bases that match TRBD2. The CDR3 extends over 17 amino acids. The germline V gene encodes CDR1 SGHAT and CDR2 FQNNGV. Trimming removed 5 bases from V and 6 bases from J; junction bases left unmatched: 11. The DNA for the CDR3 is TGTGCCAGCAGCCCAAAAATGACTAGCGGGAGAGTCAATGAGCAGTTCTTC. Its translation: CASSPKMTSGRVNEQFF.

This rearrangement joins TRBV9 to TRBJ1-3; D uncertain. Deletions cut 0 bases from V and 1 base from J, with 8 bases between. Germline V gene data show CDR1 as SGDLS and CDR2 as YYNGEE. CDR3 length equals 15 residues. The CDR3 region is CASSVVRPSGNTIYF. The CDR3 nucleotides are TGTGCCAGCAGCGTAGTCAGGCCTTCTGGAAACACCATATATTTT.

This sequence joins TRBV28 and TRBJ1-1; tentative D call: TRBD1 (5 bases). The CDR3 contains 14 residues. The ends were cut back, 3 bases at V and 1 base at J, with 9 bases in the middle. Germline assignment: CDR1 MDHEN and CDR2 SYDVKM. For the CDR3, the DNA is TGTGCCAGCAGTTTGGCCGGGGGGAACACTGAAGCTTTCTTT. Translation gives CASSLAGGNTEAFF.

The chain links TRBV12-3 or TRBV12-4 to TRBJ2-7, with a possible D match to TRBD1 (6 bases). The CDR3 totals 13 residues. V gave up 5 bases and J gave up 7 bases, with 15 bases separating them. CDR3 sequence (DNA): TGTGCCAGCAGTCGGACAGAAAACTATGAGCAGTACTTC. Amino acid sequence: CASSRTENYEQYF.